The entry below describes one T cell receptor (beta chain). Trimming took off 3 bases at V and 0 bases at J, with 18 bases between the two ends. The CDR3 loop spans 18 amino acids. The germline gives CDR1 LNHDA, CDR2 SQIVND (reference sequence). This specimen comes from a study of blood T cell repertoires in COVID-19. Symptom resolution, clearance, or two negative PCRs marked the recovered donors of Cohort 3. Libraries were prepared by immunoSEQ multiplex PCR; TCRdb keeps only in-frame clonotypes and omits some of them. The sample contains 300,000 to 350,000 clones, over 80% of which appear only once.

The TCR sequence derives from a young man who had recovered from COVID-19. The chain combines TRBV19 with TRBJ1-5, with D perhaps TRBD1 (6 bases). Specimen: PBMCs or T cells enriched from blood (not recorded which). In DNA form, the CDR3 reads TGTGCCAGTAGTATCCCGACAGGACGGATCTATAGCAATCAGCCCCAGCATTTT. As protein: CASSIPTGRIYSNQPQHF.